This TCR beta chain was documented in a study of regulatory T cells in long-lasting Graves disease. Study-level points and caveats: Shared public clonotypes totalled around 2,900 in persistent patients, compared with over 800 in new patients. For persistent Graves' patients, TCR diversity was lower than for newly diagnosed ones.

CDR3-region Arm-PCR and iRepertoire HTBI primers produced the TCR beta libraries. In TCRdb, the multiplex PCR reads were re-called with MiXCR into one record per CDR3 protein. This sample has hundreds of thousands of distinct CDR3 sequences, with about 20% found just once. Concerning this clonotype itself: Antigen specificity is unknown.

The time point was: persistent/refractory GD, antithyroid drugs over 5 years with positive TRAb. The TCR library was made from RNA extracted from PBMCs. Graves' disease diagnosis used American Thyroid Association guidelines. The input for sequencing was peripheral blood mononuclear cells (PBMCs), taken when the disease was refractory, from a patient treated with antithyroid drugs. The source of this sequence is a female donor with Graves disease.

The CDR3 bases are TGTGCCAGCAGGGCTAGCGGCAGAAACAACAATGAGCAGTTCTTC. Encoded protein: CASRASGRNNNEQFF. V is TRBV6-1 and J is TRBJ2-1; 7 nucleotides line up with TRBD2. V dropped 6 bases and J dropped 5; count of bases not matched to a gene: 10. Germline V gene lookup returns CDR1 MNHNS and CDR2 SASEGT. This CDR3 contains 15 residues.